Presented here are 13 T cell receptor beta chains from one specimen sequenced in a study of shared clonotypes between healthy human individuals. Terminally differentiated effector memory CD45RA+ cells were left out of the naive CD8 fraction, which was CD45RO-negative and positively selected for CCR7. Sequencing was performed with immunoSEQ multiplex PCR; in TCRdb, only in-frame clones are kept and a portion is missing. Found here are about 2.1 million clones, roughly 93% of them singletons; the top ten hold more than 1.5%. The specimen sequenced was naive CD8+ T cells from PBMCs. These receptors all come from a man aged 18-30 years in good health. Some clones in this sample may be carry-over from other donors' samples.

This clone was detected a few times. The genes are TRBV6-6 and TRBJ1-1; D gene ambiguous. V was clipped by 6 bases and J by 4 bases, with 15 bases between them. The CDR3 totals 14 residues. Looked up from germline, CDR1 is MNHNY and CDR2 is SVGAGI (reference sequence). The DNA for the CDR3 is TGTGCCAGCAGCCTTTCGCATCGGGGCACTGAAGCTTTCTTT. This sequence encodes CASSLSHRGTEAFF.

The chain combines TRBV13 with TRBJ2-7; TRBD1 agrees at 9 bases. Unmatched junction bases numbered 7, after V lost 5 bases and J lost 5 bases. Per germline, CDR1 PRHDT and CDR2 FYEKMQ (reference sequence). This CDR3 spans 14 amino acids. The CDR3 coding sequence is TGTGCCAGCAGCGCCGGGACAGGGACCCACGAGCAGTACTTC. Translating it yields CASSAGTGTHEQYF.

The CDR3 DNA sequence: TGTGCCAGCAGTTACTGGGAAGGGAACACTGAAGCTTTCTTT. It codes for CASSYWEGNTEAFF. The chain recombines TRBV6-5 with TRBJ1-1; D is unclear. The V end lost 1 base, the J end lost 1 base, and 7 bases lay between the germline ends. The CDR3 is 14 amino acids. Germline V lookup: CDR1 MNHEY, CDR2 SVGAGI.

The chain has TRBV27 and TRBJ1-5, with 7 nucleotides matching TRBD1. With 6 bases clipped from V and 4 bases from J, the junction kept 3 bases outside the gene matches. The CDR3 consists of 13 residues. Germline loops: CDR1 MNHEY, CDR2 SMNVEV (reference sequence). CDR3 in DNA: TGTGCCAGCAGCGGGACAGAAAATCAGCCCCAGCATTTT. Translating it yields CASSGTENQPQHF.

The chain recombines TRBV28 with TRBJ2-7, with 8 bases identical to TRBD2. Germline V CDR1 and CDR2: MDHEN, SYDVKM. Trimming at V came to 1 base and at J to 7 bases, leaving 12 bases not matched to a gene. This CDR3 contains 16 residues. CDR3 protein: CASSLSSREGRLEQYF. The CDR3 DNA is TGTGCCAGCAGTTTATCGTCACGGGAGGGCCGCTTAGAGCAGTACTTC.

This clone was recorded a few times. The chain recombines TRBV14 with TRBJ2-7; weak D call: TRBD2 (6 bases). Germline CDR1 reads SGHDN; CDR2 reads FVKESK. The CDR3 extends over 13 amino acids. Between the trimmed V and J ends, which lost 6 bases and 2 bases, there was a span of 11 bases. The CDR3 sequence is CASRASGPYEQYF. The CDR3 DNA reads TGTGCCAGCAGGGCAAGCGGGCCCTACGAGCAGTACTTC.

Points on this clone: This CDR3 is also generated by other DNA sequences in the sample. CDR3 region: CASSLAGTISYEQYF. For the CDR3, the DNA is TGTGCCAGCAGCCTGGCCGGGACTATCTCCTACGAGCAGTACTTC. This chain uses TRBV27 with TRBJ2-7; 7 bases line up with TRBD2. The CDR3 is made up of 15 amino acids. Germline V gives CDR1 MNHEY, CDR2 SMNVEV (reference sequence). Trimming removed 6 bases from V and 0 bases from J; junction bases left unmatched: 8.

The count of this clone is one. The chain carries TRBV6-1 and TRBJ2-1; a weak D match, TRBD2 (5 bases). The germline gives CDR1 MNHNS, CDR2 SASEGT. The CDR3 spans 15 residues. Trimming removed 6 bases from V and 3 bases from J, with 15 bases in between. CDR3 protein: CASSPTFEGYNEQFF. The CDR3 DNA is TGTGCCAGCAGCCCTACCTTTGAGGGCTACAATGAGCAGTTCTTC.

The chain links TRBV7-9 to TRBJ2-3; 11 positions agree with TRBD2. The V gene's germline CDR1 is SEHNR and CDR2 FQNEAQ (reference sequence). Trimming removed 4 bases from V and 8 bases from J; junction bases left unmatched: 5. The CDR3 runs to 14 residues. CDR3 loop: CASSSGTSGGTQYF. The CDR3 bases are TGTGCCAGCAGCTCCGGGACTAGCGGAGGTACGCAGTATTTT.

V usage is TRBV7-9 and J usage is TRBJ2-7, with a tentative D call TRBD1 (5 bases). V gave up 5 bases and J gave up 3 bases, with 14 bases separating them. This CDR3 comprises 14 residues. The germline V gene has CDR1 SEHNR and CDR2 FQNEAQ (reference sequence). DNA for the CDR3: TGTGCCAGCAGCCCCCCCACAGGAAACTACGAGCAGTACTTC. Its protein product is CASSPPTGNYEQYF.

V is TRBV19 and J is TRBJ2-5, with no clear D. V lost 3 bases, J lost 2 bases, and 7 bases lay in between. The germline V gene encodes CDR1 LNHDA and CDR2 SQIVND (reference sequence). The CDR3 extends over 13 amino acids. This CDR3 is CASSIRPQETQYF. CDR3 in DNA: TGTGCCAGTAGTATCCGGCCGCAAGAGACCCAGTACTTC.

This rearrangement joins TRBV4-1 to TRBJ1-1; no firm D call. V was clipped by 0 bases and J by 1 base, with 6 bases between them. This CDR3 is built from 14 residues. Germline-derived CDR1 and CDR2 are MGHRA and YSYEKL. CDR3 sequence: CASSQDSSNTEAFF. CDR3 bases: TGCGCCAGCAGCCAAGACAGCTCGAACACTGAAGCTTTCTTT.

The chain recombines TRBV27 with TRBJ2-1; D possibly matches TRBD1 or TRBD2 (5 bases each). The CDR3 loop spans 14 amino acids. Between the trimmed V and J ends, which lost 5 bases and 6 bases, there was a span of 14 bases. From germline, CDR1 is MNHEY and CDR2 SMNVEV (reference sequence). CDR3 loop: CASSPGTVPNEQFF. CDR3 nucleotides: TGTGCCAGCAGTCCGGGGACGGTCCCCAATGAGCAGTTCTTC.